Following are 14 T cell receptor beta chains from one sample sequenced in a study of blood T cell repertoires in COVID-19. Using immunoSEQ multiplex PCR, the repertoire was profiled, and TCRdb retains in-frame clones only, with some absent. Of some 170,000 clones listed, nearly 80% are singletons. The sequencing input was peripheral blood. Source of these receptors: a woman between 70 and 85 years old with acute or convalescent COVID-19.

The V and J genes are TRBV29-1 and TRBJ2-3, with TRBD2 identical over 7 bases. This CDR3 is built from 14 residues. In germline, CDR1 is SQVTM, CDR2 ANQGSEA. Trimming took 4 bases from V and 5 from J; bases not matched to a gene: 9. DNA for the CDR3: TGCAGCGTTGGGGTCGGGAGGTCGAAAGATACGCAGTATTTT. Its translation is CSVGVGRSKDTQYF.

A few counts support this clone. The V and J genes are TRBV7-8 and TRBJ2-3; D might be TRBD2 (6 bases). The CDR3 consists of 16 residues. V lost 1 base and J 0 bases, leaving 11 bases between the germline ends. Germline lookup yields CDR1 SGHVS and CDR2 FQNEAQ. The CDR3 is CASSLGLAVSTDTQYF. The DNA for the CDR3 is TGTGCCAGCAGCTTAGGGTTAGCGGTGAGCACAGATACGCAGTATTTT.

The genes are TRBV3-1 (or the pseudogene TRBV3-2) and TRBJ1-1, with 9 nucleotides matching TRBD1. CDR3 length: 16 residues. CDR1 LGHDT and CDR2 YNNKEL come from the germline V gene (reference sequence). The V segment lost 3 bases and the J segment 4 bases; nucleotides outside the gene matches: 9. The CDR3 region is CASSHGTGGRLTEAFF. The CDR3 DNA sequence: TGTGCCAGCAGCCACGGAACAGGGGGCAGGCTCACTGAAGCTTTCTTT.

The gene calls are TRBV6-5 and TRBJ2-7, with 8 bases identical to TRBD1. The CDR3 is made up of 13 amino acids. The germline V gene has CDR1 MNHEY and CDR2 SVGAGI. With 8 bases clipped from V and 3 bases from J, the junction kept 6 bases outside the gene matches. CDR3 nucleotides: TGTGCCAGCGGGACAGGAGTCGTCTACGAGCAGTACTTC. As protein: CASGTGVVYEQYF.

The chain uses TRBV28 and TRBJ1-5; D not resolved. This CDR3 spans 14 amino acids. CDR1 and CDR2 (germline): MDHEN, SYDVKM. V was clipped by 7 bases and J by 2 bases, with 12 bases between them. CDR3 DNA sequence: TGTGCCAGCACATTATCCGGGGGCAATCAGCCCCAGCATTTT. Translation gives CASTLSGGNQPQHF.

The rearrangement uses TRBV5-4 and TRBJ1-2, with D maybe TRBD1 (5 bases). Trimming pared 0 bases from V and 4 bases from J, leaving 13 bases between. The CDR3 consists of 15 residues. Germline CDR1 SGHNT, CDR2 YYREEE (reference sequence). In DNA form, the CDR3 reads TGTGCCAGCAGCTTGGAAAGGGGCAACGCCTATGGCTACACCTTC. This codes for CASSLERGNAYGYTF.

The table lists this clone with a few counts. V usage is TRBV9 and J usage is TRBJ1-2; possible D gene TRBD1, 5 bases. Per germline, CDR1 SGDLS and CDR2 YYNGEE. The CDR3 is 14 residues long. The germline V and J ends were trimmed by 0 bases and 7 bases, with 13 bases remaining between them. The CDR3 loop reads CASSVATGGGGYTF. In nucleotides, the CDR3 is TGTGCCAGCAGCGTAGCTACGGGGGGAGGTGGCTACACCTTC. Full variable domain (remainder filled in from reference TRBV9 and TRBJ1-2): DSGVTQTPKHLITATGQRVTLRCSPRSGDLSVYWYQQSLDQGLQFLIQYYNGEERAKGNILERFSAQQFPDLHSELNLSSLELGDSALYFCASSVATGGGGYTFGSGTRLTVV.

V is TRBV7-2 and J is TRBJ1-6, with unresolved D. Trimming shortened V by 5 bases and J by 9 bases, and 17 bases separated the two germline ends. Germline V gives CDR1 SGHTA, CDR2 FQGNSA. This CDR3 comprises 15 residues. CDR3 in DNA: TGTGCCAGCAGCCAATTTCGTCTAAATAGTTCACCCCTCCACTTT. Translated: CASSQFRLNSSPLHF. The entire variable domain, with the rest obtained from reference TRBV7-2 and TRBJ1-6, is as follows: GAGVSQSPSNKVTEKGKDVELRCDPISGHTALYWYRQSLGQGLEFLIYFQGNSAPDKSGLPSDRFSAERTGGSVSTLTIQRTQQEDSAVYLCASSQFRLNSSPLHFGNGTRLTVT.

This chain uses TRBV20-1 with TRBJ1-4, with 12 bases that match TRBD1. Trimming cost V 3 bases and J 6 bases; bases outside gene matches: 14. CDR3 length: 18 amino acids. Per germline, CDR1 DFQATT and CDR2 SNEGSKA (reference sequence). The CDR3 DNA is TGCAGTGCTAGTTTCCGGGACAGGGGGCGGGTTCGGGATGAAAAACTGTTTTTT. Encoded protein: CSASFRDRGRVRDEKLFF.

This chain joins TRBV7-3 and TRBJ2-1; perhaps TRBD1 as D (5 bases). This CDR3 contains 13 residues. Germline CDR1 SGHTA, CDR2 FQGTGA. V dropped 3 bases and J dropped 6 bases, with 9 bases sitting between them. In nucleotides, the CDR3 is TGTGCCAGCAGCTTTCGTAGGGGCAATGAGCAGTTCTTC. Translated, it gives CASSFRRGNEQFF.

This clone appeared a single time. The chain employs TRBV7-2 and TRBJ1-2, with TRBD1 matching 7 bases. The V segment lost 5 bases and the J segment 1 base; nucleotides outside the gene matches: 16. This CDR3 has 18 amino acids. Germline CDR1 and CDR2: SGHTA and FQGNSA. The DNA of the CDR3 is TGTGCCAGCAGCGCGAGACAGGGTCTAATTGAGTTTAACTATGGCTACACCTTC. Its translation: CASSARQGLIEFNYGYTF.

This clone has just a few counts. The chain carries TRBV14 and TRBJ2-3; 9 nucleotides agree with TRBD2. Germline V gene lookup returns CDR1 SGHDN and CDR2 FVKESK. The CDR3 contains 15 residues. V lost 1 base and J lost 2; bases outside the gene matches: 1. As DNA, the CDR3 is TGTGCCAGCAGCCAAGGACTAGCGGTCACAGATACGCAGTATTTT. The encoded protein is CASSQGLAVTDTQYF. The variable domain in full, with the rest retrieved from reference TRBV14 and TRBJ2-3, is EAGVTQFPSHSVIEKGQTVTLRCDPISGHDNLYWYRRVMGKEIKFLLHFVKESKQDESGMPNNRFLAERTGGTYSTLKVQPAELEDSGVYFCASSQGLAVTDTQYFGPGTRLTVL.

The chain is built from TRBV29-1 and TRBJ2-7; D is undetermined. This CDR3 region has 13 residues. Germline V gene data show CDR1 as SQVTM and CDR2 as ANQGSEA. The V gene lost 4 bases and the J gene lost 4 bases, with 14 bases spanning the gap. The CDR3 loop is CSVGSRLSYEQYF. CDR3 DNA: TGCAGCGTTGGATCCAGGTTAAGTTACGAGCAGTACTTC.

The chain couples TRBV5-6 to TRBJ2-1; 8 bases agree with TRBD1. The length of the CDR3 is 13 residues. CDR1 and CDR2 from the germline V gene are SGHDT and YYEEEE. Trimming cost V 7 bases and J 6 bases; bases outside gene matches: 6. CDR3 protein: CASRPRGPNEQFF. DNA for the CDR3: TGTGCCAGCCGCCCCAGGGGGCCCAATGAGCAGTTCTTC.